The rows below give T cell receptor beta chains drawn from one sample of a study of immune heterogeneity within non-small cell lung tumors. TCRdb fed the multiplex PCR reads into MiXCR, producing one record per CDR3 protein. Of more than 9,000 distinct CDR3 sequences detected, 25% to 35% appear once; the ten largest clones hold roughly 8.3%. The sequencing sample was made of lung tumor tissue. The receptors come from a woman aged 60 to 75 with non-small cell lung cancer. Both conserved end residues are part of each CDR3. A D gene is named only where the DNA matches it firmly. Clone size, where shown, is once, few, many, or a class for clones that have expanded.

cdr3_length	v_call	d_call	j_call	clone_size	cdr3_nt	cdr3_aa
18	TRBV6-1	TRBD1	TRBJ1-5	.	TGTGCCAGCAGTGAATTTGGGGGACAGCCTTATAGCAATCAGCCCCAGCATTTT	CASSEFGGQPYSNQPQHF
16	TRBV24-1	.	TRBJ2-2	few	TGTGCCACCAGTGCCACGGGATTCCTCCCGGTCGGGGAGCTGTTTTTT	CATSATGFLPVGELFF
15	TRBV6-5	.	TRBJ2-1	medium-sized	TGTGCCAGCAGTTACGGGTCCCAGACCTACAATGAGCAGTTCTTC	CASSYGSQTYNEQFF
12	TRBV20-1	TRBD1	TRBJ2-7	medium-sized	TGCAGTGCTGCCAGGGGGCGGGACGAGCAGTACTTC	CSAARGRDEQYF
14	TRBV20-1	.	TRBJ1-4	.	TGCAGTGGAGAGGACCGGGGGTATGATGAAAAACTGTTTTTT	CSGEDRGYDEKLFF
14	TRBV14	.	TRBJ2-7	many	TGTGCCAGCAGCCAAGAGATCGAAACCTACGAGCAGTACTTC	CASSQEIETYEQYF
19	TRBV6-1	.	TRBJ1-6	.	TGTGCCAGCAGTCCCCGCCTACAGTGGCCCGATCGGGGGAATTCACCCCTCCACTTT	CASSPRLQWPDRGNSPLHF
14	TRBV7-9	.	TRBJ2-5	.	TGTGCCAGCAGCATAGTCGGGGGCAAGGGGACCCAGTACTTC	CASSIVGGKGTQYF
16	TRBV20-1	.	TRBJ2-2	.	TGCATTGCTAGCGATAGCGGTACGAAGAACACCGGGGAGCTGTTTTTT	CIASDSGTKNTGELFF
14	TRBV6-1	TRBD1	TRBJ1-1	medium-sized	TGTGCCAGCTCATGGACAGGGGATAACACTGAAGCTTTCTTT	CASSWTGDNTEAFF
15	TRBV20-1	.	TRBJ2-7	medium-sized	TGCAGTGCTAGAGATCGAAGCGATCTCACCTACGAGCAGTACTTC	CSARDRSDLTYEQYF
15	TRBV19	.	TRBJ2-6	medium-sized	TGTGCCAGTAGGGCCTCGGGCTTGGGGGCCAACGTCCTGACTTTC	CASRASGLGANVLTF
16	TRBV20-1	.	TRBJ1-1	many	TGCAGTGCCAACCCCTACAGTGGAAGCATGAACACTGAAGCTTTCTTT	CSANPYSGSMNTEAFF
15	TRBV6-2/TRBV6-3	TRBD2	TRBJ2-1	many	TGTGCCAGCACCCGTACGGCGGGAGGTGGGAATGAGCAGTTCTTC	CASTRTAGGGNEQFF
14	TRBV20-1	.	TRBJ2-7	medium-sized	TGCAGTGCTAGAGACCCCAGGGAAAGCTACGAGCAGTACTTC	CSARDPRESYEQYF
13	TRBV20-1	.	TRBJ1-4	.	TGCAGTGCCCCGGCCGGGGGAACCGAAAAACTGTTTTTT	CSAPAGGTEKLFF
14	TRBV20-1	.	TRBJ2-1	medium-sized	TGCAGTGCTAGAGTGCGCGGCCTGGATCTTGAGCAGTTCTTC	CSARVRGLDLEQFF
15	TRBV4-1	TRBD2	TRBJ2-7	many	TGCGCCAGCAGCCGGGGGGGACTATTCTCCTACGAGCAGTACTTC	CASSRGGLFSYEQYF
16	TRBV7-6	TRBD2	TRBJ2-7	many	TGTGCCAGCAGCTTAGGGGCAGCGGGAGGTCCCTCCGAGCAGTACTTC	CASSLGAAGGPSEQYF
13	TRBV2	TRBD2	TRBJ2-2	medium-sized	TGTGCCAGCAGACTCGGGGGGGTCGGGGAGCTGTTTTTT	CASRLGGVGELFF
13	TRBV10-3	.	TRBJ1-2	.	TGTGCCATCGGTAACAGGGATCCGTATGGCTACACCTTC	CAIGNRDPYGYTF
14	TRBV20-1	.	TRBJ2-5	.	TGCAGTGCTAGAGCCCCTAGGGTGGAAGAGACCCAGTACTTC	CSARAPRVEETQYF
12	TRBV24-1	.	TRBJ1-2	medium-sized	TGTGCCACCAGTGATTCCATAAATGGCTACACCTTC	CATSDSINGYTF
13	TRBV30	.	TRBJ1-5	many	TGTGCCTGGAGTCCGGGTAGCAATCAGCCCCAGCATTTT	CAWSPGSNQPQHF
14	TRBV6-1	TRBD1	TRBJ2-3	.	TGTGCCAGCACTGAGGGACAGGGGAAAGATACGCAGTATTTT	CASTEGQGKDTQYF
16	TRBV5-1	.	TRBJ2-6	few	TGCGCCAGCAGCTTGGCGGGTTTCTCTGGGGCCAACGTCCTGACTTTC	CASSLAGFSGANVLTF
13	TRBV7-3	.	TRBJ2-2	.	TGTGCCAGCAGGCAACAGGTTACCGGGGAGCTGTTTTTT	CASRQQVTGELFF
16	TRBV28	.	TRBJ1-1	.	TGTGCCAGCAGCCACCCCGTTGGGGGAGGGATCACTGAAGCTTTCTTT	CASSHPVGGGITEAFF
17	TRBV27	TRBD2	TRBJ2-3	medium-sized	TGTGCCAGCAGTCCCCGACTAGCGGGAGCCCCCGCAGATACGCAGTATTTT	CASSPRLAGAPADTQYF
12	TRBV10-3	.	TRBJ1-6	medium-sized	TGTGCCACCCGACAGTATAATTCACCCCTCCACTTT	CATRQYNSPLHF
15	TRBV30	.	TRBJ2-7	.	TGTGCCTGGAGCTCCCCAGGGAAAGGTTCCTACGAGCAGTACTTC	CAWSSPGKGSYEQYF
15	TRBV6-2/TRBV6-3	TRBD2	TRBJ2-7	medium-sized	TGTGCCAGCAGCCTAGGACTAGCTCCTTCCTACGAGCAGTACTTC	CASSLGLAPSYEQYF
14	TRBV10-3	.	TRBJ2-3	many	TGTGCCATCAGTGGTCTGTCTAGCACAGATACGCAGTATTTT	CAISGLSSTDTQYF
13	TRBV20-1	TRBD1	TRBJ2-1	few	TGCAGTGCTCAGGACAGGGGGGGGAATGAGCAGTTCTTC	CSAQDRGGNEQFF
14	TRBV7-9	.	TRBJ1-2	.	TGTGCCAGCAGCTTAGTTAGGCCCAACTATGGCTACACCTTC	CASSLVRPNYGYTF
14	TRBV27	.	TRBJ1-6	medium-sized	TGTGCCAGCAGTTTAACAGGGAAGAGATCACCCCTCCACTTT	CASSLTGKRSPLHF
15	TRBV20-1	.	TRBJ2-7	many	TGCAGTGCTAGCCCCCGAACAGGGATAACCTACGAGCAGTACTTC	CSASPRTGITYEQYF
11	TRBV20-1	.	TRBJ2-3	.	TGCAGTGCCCTTGGGACAGATACGCAGTATTTT	CSALGTDTQYF
16	TRBV10-3	TRBD2	TRBJ2-2	many	TGTGCCATGGCGGAGCTAGCGGGAGCGAACACCGGGGAGCTGTTTTTT	CAMAELAGANTGELFF
14	TRBV6-1	.	TRBJ2-1	medium-sized	TGTGCCAGCAGTCGGGAGTCGAGATACAATGAGCAGTTCTTC	CASSRESRYNEQFF
13	TRBV18	.	TRBJ2-7	medium-sized	TGTGCCAGCTCACCAAATCCGGGCTACGAGCAGTACTTC	CASSPNPGYEQYF
18	TRBV20-1	.	TRBJ1-5	once	TGCAGTGCTAGAGCAGATTTGGGGGCACAGGATGGTGATCAGCCCCAGCATTTT	CSARADLGAQDGDQPQHF
13	TRBV7-3	.	TRBJ2-2	.	TGTGCCAGCAGCTTGGGAGCGGGCGGGGAGCTGTTTTTT	CASSLGAGGELFF
14	TRBV6-1	TRBD2	TRBJ2-3	few	TGTGCCAGCATCCGGGGGGTTAGCACAGATACGCAGTATTTT	CASIRGVSTDTQYF
14	TRBV9	TRBD1	TRBJ2-7	few	TGTGCCAGCAGCGCCAGGGACAGGTCCTACAAGCAGTACTTC	CASSARDRSYKQYF
14	TRBV6-2/TRBV6-3	.	TRBJ2-1	medium-sized	TGTGCCAGCAGTCAGGAGGGCTCCTACAATGAGCAGTTCTTC	CASSQEGSYNEQFF
12	TRBV3-1	.	TRBJ1-1	.	TGTGCCAGCAGCCAGAGGAACACTGAAGCTTTCTTT	CASSQRNTEAFF
16	TRBV5-1	.	TRBJ2-1	medium-sized	TGCGCCAGCAGCTTGGTGGGCAGCAGCTCCTACAATGAGCAGTTCTTC	CASSLVGSSSYNEQFF
14	TRBV7-8	TRBD1	TRBJ1-1	.	TGTGCCAGCAGCCGTGACAGGGCAAACACTGAAGCTTTCTTT	CASSRDRANTEAFF